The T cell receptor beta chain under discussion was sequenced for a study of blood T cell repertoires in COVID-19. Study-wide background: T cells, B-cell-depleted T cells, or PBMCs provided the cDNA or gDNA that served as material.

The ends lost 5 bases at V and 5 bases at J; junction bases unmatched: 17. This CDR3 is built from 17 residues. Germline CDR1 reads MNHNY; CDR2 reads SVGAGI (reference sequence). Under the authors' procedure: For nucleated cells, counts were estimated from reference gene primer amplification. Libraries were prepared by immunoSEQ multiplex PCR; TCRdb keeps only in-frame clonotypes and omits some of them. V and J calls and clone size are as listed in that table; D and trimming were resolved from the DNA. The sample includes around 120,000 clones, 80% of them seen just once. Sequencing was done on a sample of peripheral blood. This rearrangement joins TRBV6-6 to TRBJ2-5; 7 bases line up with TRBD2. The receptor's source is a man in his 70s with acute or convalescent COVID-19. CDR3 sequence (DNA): TGTGCCAGCAGTCCACCCCAGGGTCGCGGGGGTTGGGAGACCCAGTACTTC. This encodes CASSPPQGRGGWETQYF.